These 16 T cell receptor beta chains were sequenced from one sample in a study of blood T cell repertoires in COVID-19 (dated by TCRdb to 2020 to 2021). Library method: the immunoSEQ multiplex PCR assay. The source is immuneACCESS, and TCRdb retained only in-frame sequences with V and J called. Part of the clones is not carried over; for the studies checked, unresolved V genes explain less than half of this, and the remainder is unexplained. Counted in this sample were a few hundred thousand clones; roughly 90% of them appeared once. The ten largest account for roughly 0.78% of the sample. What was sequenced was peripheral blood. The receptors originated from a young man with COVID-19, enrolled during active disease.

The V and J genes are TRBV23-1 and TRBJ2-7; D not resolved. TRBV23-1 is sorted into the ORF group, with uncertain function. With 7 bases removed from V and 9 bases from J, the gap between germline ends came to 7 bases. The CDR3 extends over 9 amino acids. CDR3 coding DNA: TGCGCCAGCATACTATGGCAGTACTTC. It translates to CASILWQYF.

The CDR3 coding sequence is TGTGCCAGCAGCTTGGGTGGTAGCGAGAATTACGAGCAGTACTTC. It specifies CASSLGGSENYEQYF. This chain uses TRBV5-4 with TRBJ2-7, with D maybe TRBD2 (5 bases). The length of the CDR3 is 15 residues. Trimming cost V 0 bases and J 4 bases, with 14 bases left between them. CDR1 and CDR2 (germline): SGHNT, YYREEE (reference sequence).

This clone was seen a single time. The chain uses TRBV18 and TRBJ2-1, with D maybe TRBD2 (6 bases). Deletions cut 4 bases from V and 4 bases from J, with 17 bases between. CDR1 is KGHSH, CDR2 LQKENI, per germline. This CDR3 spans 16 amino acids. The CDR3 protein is CASSRLPGLSYNEQFF. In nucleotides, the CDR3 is TGTGCCAGCTCACGACTCCCGGGACTGAGTTACAATGAGCAGTTCTTC.

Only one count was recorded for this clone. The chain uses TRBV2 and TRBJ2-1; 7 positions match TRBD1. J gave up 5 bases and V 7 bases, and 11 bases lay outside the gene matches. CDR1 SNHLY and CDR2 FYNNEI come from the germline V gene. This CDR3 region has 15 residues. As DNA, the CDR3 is TGTGCCAGCACCGTGTATAGAACAGGGGACAATGAGCAGTTCTTC. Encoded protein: CASTVYRTGDNEQFF.

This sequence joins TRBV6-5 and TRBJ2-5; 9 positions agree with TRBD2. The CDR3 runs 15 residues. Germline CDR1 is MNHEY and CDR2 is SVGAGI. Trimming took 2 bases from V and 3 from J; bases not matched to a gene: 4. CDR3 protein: CASSYLSGGKETQYF. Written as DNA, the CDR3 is TGTGCCAGCAGTTACCTCAGCGGGGGGAAAGAGACCCAGTACTTC.

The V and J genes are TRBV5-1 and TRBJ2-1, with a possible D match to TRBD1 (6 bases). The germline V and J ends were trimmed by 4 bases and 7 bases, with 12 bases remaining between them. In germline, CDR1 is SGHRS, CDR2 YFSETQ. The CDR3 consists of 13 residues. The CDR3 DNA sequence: TGCGCCAGCAGCACAGGACAGTCAAATGAGCAGTTCTTC. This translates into CASSTGQSNEQFF. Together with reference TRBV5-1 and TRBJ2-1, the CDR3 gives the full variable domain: KAGVTQTPRYLIKTRGQQVTLSCSPISGHRSVSWYQQTPGQGLQFLFEYFSETQRNKGNFPGRFSGRQFSNSRSEMNVSTLELGDSALYLCASSTGQSNEQFFGPGTRLTVL.

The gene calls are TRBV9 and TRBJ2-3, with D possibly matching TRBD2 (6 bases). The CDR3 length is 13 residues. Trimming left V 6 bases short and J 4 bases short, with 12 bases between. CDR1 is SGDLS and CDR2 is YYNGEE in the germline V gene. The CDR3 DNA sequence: TGTGCCAGCACGGAGGGGTTTGCAGATACGCAGTATTTT. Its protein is CASTEGFADTQYF.

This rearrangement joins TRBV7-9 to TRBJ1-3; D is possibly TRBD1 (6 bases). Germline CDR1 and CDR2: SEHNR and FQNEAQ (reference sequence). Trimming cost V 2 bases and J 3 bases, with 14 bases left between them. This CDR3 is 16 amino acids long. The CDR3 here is CASSLWVTGRGNTIYF. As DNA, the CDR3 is TGTGCCAGCAGCTTATGGGTTACAGGGCGTGGAAACACCATATATTTT.

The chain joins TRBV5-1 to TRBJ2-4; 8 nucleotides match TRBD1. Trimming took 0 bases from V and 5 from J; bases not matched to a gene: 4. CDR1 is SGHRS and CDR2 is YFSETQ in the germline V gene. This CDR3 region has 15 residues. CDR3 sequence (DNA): TGCGCCAGCAGCTTGGTGGCAGGGGGCCAAAACATTCAGTACTTC. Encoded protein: CASSLVAGGQNIQYF.

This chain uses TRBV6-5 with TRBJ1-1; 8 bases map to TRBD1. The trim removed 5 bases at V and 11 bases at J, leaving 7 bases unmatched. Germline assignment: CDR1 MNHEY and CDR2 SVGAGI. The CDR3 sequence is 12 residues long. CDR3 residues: CASSKTTGAAFF. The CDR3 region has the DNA TGTGCCAGCAGTAAGACGACAGGGGCGGCTTTCTTT.

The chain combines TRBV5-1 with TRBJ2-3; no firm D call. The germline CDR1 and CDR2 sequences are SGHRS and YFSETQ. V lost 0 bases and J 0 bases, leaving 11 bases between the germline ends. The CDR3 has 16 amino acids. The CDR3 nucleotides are TGCGCCAGCAGCTTGGGAGCGACTCCTAGCACAGATACGCAGTATTTT. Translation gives CASSLGATPSTDTQYF.

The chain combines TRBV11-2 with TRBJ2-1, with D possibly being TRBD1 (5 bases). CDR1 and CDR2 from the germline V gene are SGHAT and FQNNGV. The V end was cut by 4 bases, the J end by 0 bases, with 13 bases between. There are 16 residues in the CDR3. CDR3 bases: TGTGCCAGCAGCTCTACGCGACAGAGCTCCTACAATGAGCAGTTCTTC. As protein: CASSSTRQSSYNEQFF.

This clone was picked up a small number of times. The CDR3 is CASSSDLTGFDQPQHF. CDR3 nucleotide sequence: TGTGCCAGCAGCTCAGACTTGACAGGCTTCGATCAGCCCCAGCATTTT. This chain uses TRBV7-2 with TRBJ1-5; perhaps TRBD1 as D (6 bases). Germline CDR1 and CDR2: SGHTA and FQGNSA. The CDR3 spans 16 residues. V dropped 4 bases and J dropped 5 bases, with 18 bases sitting between them.

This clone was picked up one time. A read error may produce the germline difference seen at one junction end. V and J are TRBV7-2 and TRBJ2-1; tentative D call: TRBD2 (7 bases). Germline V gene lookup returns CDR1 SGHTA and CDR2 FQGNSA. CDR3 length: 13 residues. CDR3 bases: TGTGCCAGCAGCTTATATGAACGGGGGGCCATAGTCTTC. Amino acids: CASSLYERGAIVF.

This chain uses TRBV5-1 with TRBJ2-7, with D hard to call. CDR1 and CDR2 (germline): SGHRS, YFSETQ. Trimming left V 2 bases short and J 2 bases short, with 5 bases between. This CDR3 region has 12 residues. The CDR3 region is CASSLTAYEQYF. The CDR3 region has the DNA TGCGCCAGCAGCTTAACAGCCTACGAGCAGTACTTC.

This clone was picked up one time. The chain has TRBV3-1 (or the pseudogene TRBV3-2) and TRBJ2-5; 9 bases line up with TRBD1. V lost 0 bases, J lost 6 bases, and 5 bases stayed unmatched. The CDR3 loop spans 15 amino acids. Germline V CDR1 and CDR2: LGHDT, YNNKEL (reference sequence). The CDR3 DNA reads TGTGCCAGCAGCCAAGAACAGGGGGCGAAGCAGACCCAGTACTTC. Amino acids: CASSQEQGAKQTQYF.